The next 26 T cell receptor beta chains were all read from a single sample in a study of T cell changes during pregnancy in multiple sclerosis. The table came from immunoSEQ multiplex PCR; TCRdb's copy has only in-frame clones and leaves some out. The sample records about 75,000 clones, around 90% being singletons. The sequencing here drew on CD4+ T cells from peripheral blood mononuclear cells, taken before pregnancy. All receptors come from a female donor with multiple sclerosis, enrolled in a pregnancy study.

The V call is TRBV28, the J call TRBJ1-5, with D possibly TRBD1 on 6 matching bases. V was clipped by 4 bases and J by 0 bases, with 22 bases between them. The CDR3 contains 19 residues. Germline V lookup: CDR1 MDHEN, CDR2 SYDVKM. DNA of the CDR3: TGTGCCAGCAGTTCCAAAATAAAGATGACAGGCCTTAGCAATCAGCCCCAGCATTTT. This sequence encodes CASSSKIKMTGLSNQPQHF.

The J gene is TRBJ1-4, the V gene TRBV7-9, with 7 positions matching TRBD1. The CDR3 loop spans 15 amino acids. Losses at the gene ends were 5 bases for V and 8 bases for J; bases not matched to a gene: 11. Germline lookup yields CDR1 SEHNR and CDR2 FQNEAQ (reference sequence). The CDR3 spells CASSQRQGNGEKLFF. The CDR3, as DNA: TGTGCCAGCAGCCAGAGACAGGGCAACGGCGAAAAACTGTTTTTT.

This sequence joins TRBV5-5 and TRBJ2-1, with D possibly TRBD2 on 6 matching bases. The CDR3 sequence is 14 residues long. Germline V gene data show CDR1 as SGHKS and CDR2 as YYEKEE (reference sequence). Deletions cut 4 bases from V and 4 bases from J, with 12 bases between. The DNA for the CDR3 is TGTGCCAGCAGCCCGGGACTTTCTTACAATGAGCAGTTCTTC. The encoded protein is CASSPGLSYNEQFF.

J is TRBJ2-2 and V is TRBV7-3; 10 bases are shared with TRBD2. Germline CDR1 and CDR2: SGHTA and FQGTGA. J lost 5 bases, V lost 3 bases, and 3 bases had no gene match. CDR3 length equals 15 residues. The CDR3 sequence is CASSLALAGTGELFF. CDR3 sequence (DNA): TGTGCCAGCAGCTTGGCACTAGCGGGGACCGGGGAGCTGTTTTTT.

This sequence joins TRBV13 and TRBJ2-1; 11 nucleotides match TRBD2. The CDR3 consists of 16 residues. CDR1 and CDR2 from the germline V gene are PRHDT and FYEKMQ (reference sequence). Losses at the gene ends were 4 bases for V and 9 bases for J; bases not matched to a gene: 11. The CDR3 region has the DNA TGTGCCAGCAGCTCCCATATAGCGGGAGGGTCGGGTGAGCAGTTCTTC. Translation: CASSSHIAGGSGEQFF.

This rearrangement joins TRBV18 to TRBJ1-2, with 8 bases lining up with TRBD1. Germline CDR1 KGHSH, CDR2 LQKENI. This CDR3 spans 16 amino acids. V gave up 6 bases and J gave up 0 bases; unmatched junction bases: 9. The CDR3: CASSLGQGQPNYGYTF. The CDR3 DNA is TGTGCCAGCTCCCTCGGACAGGGCCAACCTAACTATGGCTACACCTTC.

V is TRBV4-1 and J is TRBJ1-4; possible D gene TRBD1, 6 bases. The CDR3 has 14 residues. Trimming cost V 4 bases and J 5 bases, with 11 bases left between them. Germline V lookup: CDR1 MGHRA, CDR2 YSYEKL. The CDR3 reads CASSLSDRNEKLFF. CDR3 nucleotides: TGCGCCAGCAGCCTCTCAGACAGGAATGAAAAACTGTTTTTT.

CDR3: CASSFEGANTGELFF. The CDR3 DNA sequence: TGTGCCAGCAGCTTCGAGGGGGCGAACACCGGGGAGCTGTTTTTT. The chain has TRBV11-2 and TRBJ2-2, with D perhaps matching TRBD1 (6 bases). CDR3 length: 15 amino acids. Trimming removed 3 bases at V and 0 bases at J, with 8 bases between. Germline-derived CDR1 and CDR2 are SGHAT and FQNNGV.

V and J are TRBV9 and TRBJ1-2, with TRBD1 matching over 7 bases. V was pared by 4 bases and J by 7 bases, with 4 bases of the junction left unmatched. Germline assignment: CDR1 SGDLS and CDR2 YYNGEE. This CDR3 region has 12 residues. CDR3 in amino acids: CASSTRQGGYTF. CDR3 coding DNA: TGTGCCAGCAGCACCCGACAGGGTGGCTACACCTTC.

The J gene is TRBJ2-5, the V gene TRBV11-2; TRBD2 aligns across 9 bases. The germline CDR1 and CDR2 sequences are SGHAT and FQNNGV. CDR3 size: 16 residues. Unmatched junction bases numbered 10, after V lost 6 bases and J lost 2 bases. The CDR3 reads CASRRLKAGGQETQYF. DNA of the CDR3: TGTGCCAGCAGGCGGCTAAAGGCGGGGGGGCAAGAGACCCAGTACTTC.

The chain links TRBV19 to TRBJ1-4; D call uncertain. With 3 bases removed from V and 6 bases from J, the gap between germline ends came to 8 bases. This CDR3 has 13 amino acids. Germline CDR1 is LNHDA and CDR2 is SQIVND (reference sequence). This CDR3 reads CASSIFQDEKLFF. CDR3 nucleotides: TGTGCCAGTAGTATTTTCCAGGATGAAAAACTGTTTTTT.

The rearrangement uses TRBV15 and TRBJ2-7; 9 nucleotides agree with TRBD1. Germline CDR1 is LNHNV and CDR2 is YYDKDF (reference sequence). J was trimmed by 10 bases and V by 0 bases; bases with no gene match: 4. The CDR3 extends over 13 amino acids. This CDR3 reads CATSREQGALQYF. The CDR3 DNA reads as TGTGCCACCAGCAGAGAACAGGGGGCGTTACAGTACTTC.

The chain links TRBV29-1 to TRBJ1-2; unclear D gene. The ends were cut back, 6 bases at V and 1 base at J, with 9 bases in the middle. Germline V CDR1 and CDR2: SQVTM, ANQGSEA. The CDR3 is 12 amino acids. CDR3 amino acids: CSVRERNYGYTF. CDR3 DNA: TGCAGCGTGAGGGAGCGTAACTATGGCTACACCTTC.

The V gene is TRBV7-2, the J gene TRBJ2-2; 10 bases are a match to TRBD2. J gave up 1 base and V 5 bases, and 1 base lay outside the gene matches. The CDR3 consists of 15 residues. CDR1 and CDR2 (germline): SGHTA, FQGNSA. The CDR3 protein is CASSPSGRNTGELFF. The CDR3 DNA is TGTGCCAGCAGCCCTAGCGGGAGGAACACCGGGGAGCTGTTTTTT.

This clone appeared a few times. CDR3: CASSAGQAKSPLHF. CDR3 in DNA: TGTGCCAGCAGCGCAGGACAGGCCAAGTCACCCCTCCACTTT. The rearrangement links TRBV9 to TRBJ1-6; TRBD1 agrees at 7 bases. The CDR3 extends over 14 amino acids. Germline values: CDR1 SGDLS, CDR2 YYNGEE. After removal of 3 bases from V and 10 bases from J, the junction contained 7 bases not matched to a gene.

About this clone itself: This same CDR3 is encoded by further DNA sequences in the sample. The V and J genes are TRBV9 and TRBJ2-5; 7 bases match TRBD2. Germline lookup yields CDR1 SGDLS and CDR2 YYNGEE. The junction had 0 bases not matched to a gene; V was cut back by 0 bases and J by 4 bases. The CDR3 consists of 13 residues. This CDR3 reads CASSVGGRETQYF. For the CDR3, the DNA is TGTGCCAGCAGCGTAGGCGGGAGAGAGACCCAGTACTTC. The full variable domain, in which reference TRBV9 and TRBJ2-5 provide the parts outside the CDR3, is DSGVTQTPKHLITATGQRVTLRCSPRSGDLSVYWYQQSLDQGLQFLIQYYNGEERAKGNILERFSAQQFPDLHSELNLSSLELGDSALYFCASSVGGRETQYFGPGTRLLVL.

The chain links TRBV5-1 to TRBJ2-5; TRBD2 matches 8 bases. Trimming at V came to 0 bases and at J to 0 bases, leaving 1 base not matched to a gene. Germline V gives CDR1 SGHRS, CDR2 YFSETQ. CDR3 length equals 15 residues. This CDR3 reads CASSLGTSHQETQYF. CDR3 in DNA: TGCGCCAGCAGCTTGGGGACTAGCCACCAAGAGACCCAGTACTTC.

This chain uses TRBV19 with TRBJ1-2, with D possibly TRBD1 on 5 matching bases. Germline V gene sequence: CDR1 LNHDA, CDR2 SQIVND (reference sequence). The CDR3 runs to 16 residues. V lost 3 bases to trimming and J lost 1 base, with 15 bases between them. This CDR3 is CASSIVTALLNYGYTF. The CDR3, as DNA: TGTGCCAGTAGTATCGTGACAGCCTTACTTAACTATGGCTACACCTTC. The full variable domain, its missing parts supplied by reference TRBV19 and TRBJ1-2, is DGGITQSPKYLFRKEGQNVTLSCEQNLNHDAMYWYRQDPGQGLRLIYYSQIVNDFQKGDIAEGYSVSREKKESFPLTVTSAQKNPTAFYLCASSIVTALLNYGYTFGSGTRLTVV.

The J gene is TRBJ1-1, the V gene TRBV5-6; possibly TRBD1 for D (6 bases). V was shortened by 0 bases and J by 1 base, with 10 bases between the two germline ends. Germline CDR1 SGHDT, CDR2 YYEEEE. The CDR3 is 15 amino acids. The CDR3 reads CASSLAGAPNTEAFF. Written as DNA, the CDR3 is TGTGCCAGCAGCTTGGCAGGGGCCCCGAACACTGAAGCTTTCTTT.

The chain has TRBV7-3 and TRBJ2-1; 9 nucleotides match TRBD2. V lost 4 bases, J lost 6 bases, and 7 bases stayed unmatched. This CDR3 is built from 15 residues. The germline V gene encodes CDR1 SGHTA and CDR2 FQGTGA. The CDR3 region is CASSSIAGGTNEQFF. CDR3 sequence (DNA): TGTGCCAGCAGCTCAATCGCGGGAGGGACCAATGAGCAGTTCTTC.

The rearrangement joins TRBV25-1 to TRBJ2-3; D is possibly TRBD2 (5 bases). V lost 4 bases, J lost 5 bases, and 22 bases lay in between. The CDR3 is made up of 17 amino acids. The germline V gene encodes CDR1 MGHDK and CDR2 SYGVNS. CDR3 sequence: CASSAPAGAPREDTQYF. The CDR3 DNA reads TGTGCCAGCAGTGCACCCGCGGGTGCCCCCCGTGAAGATACGCAGTATTTT.

The rearrangement uses TRBV6-5 and TRBJ1-3, with 7 nucleotides matching TRBD1. The CDR3 is made up of 15 amino acids. The junction had 3 bases not matched to a gene; V was cut back by 0 bases and J by 4 bases. Looked up from germline, CDR1 is MNHEY and CDR2 is SVGAGI. In DNA form, the CDR3 reads TGTGCCAGCAGTTACTCGACAGGGTTAGGAAACACCATATATTTT. It yields the protein CASSYSTGLGNTIYF.

This sequence joins TRBV15 and TRBJ2-3, with D possibly TRBD1 on 6 matching bases. The CDR3 extends over 16 amino acids. Germline lookup yields CDR1 LNHNV and CDR2 YYDKDF (reference sequence). Deletions cut 5 bases from V and 5 bases from J, with 20 bases between. CDR3 sequence: CATSPQGRGFGDTQYF. CDR3 DNA sequence: TGTGCCACCAGCCCCCAGGGCAGGGGATTTGGAGATACGCAGTATTTT.

The chain couples TRBV6-5 to TRBJ2-2; D ambiguous. V lost 2 bases to trimming and J lost 0 bases, with 10 bases between them. Germline assignment: CDR1 MNHEY and CDR2 SVGAGI. The CDR3 runs 16 residues. The DNA for the CDR3 is TGTGCCAGCAGTTACCGGGTCACCGCGAACACCGGGGAGCTGTTTTTT. The encoded protein is CASSYRVTANTGELFF.

The chain employs TRBV30 and TRBJ1-1; D unclear. This CDR3 is 14 amino acids long. V shed 3 bases and J shed 0 bases, with 11 bases lying between them. CDR1 and CDR2 (germline): GTSNPN, SVGIG (reference sequence). The CDR3 nucleotides are TGTGCCTGGAGCATACTAAATATGAACACTGAAGCTTTCTTT. It translates to CAWSILNMNTEAFF.

The V call is TRBV5-4, the J call TRBJ1-3; a possible D gene is TRBD1 (6 bases). The CDR3 totals 15 residues. From germline, CDR1 is SGHNT and CDR2 YYREEE (reference sequence). Deletions cut 4 bases from V and 3 bases from J, with 14 bases between. Written as DNA, the CDR3 is TGTGCCAGCAGCCACACGAAGGGGGTTGGAAACACCATATATTTT. Translating it yields CASSHTKGVGNTIYF.